Shown below are 19 T cell receptor beta chains from a single sample sequenced in a study of OX40 agonist ivuxolimab in advanced cancers. Clones were sequenced by immunoSEQ multiplex PCR, and TCRdb holds only the in-frame ones, with some missing. There are roughly 24,000 clones in the sample; more than 80% occur only once, and 30% to 35% lies in the top ten. The sample here was CD4+ or CD8+ T cells sorted from blood, taken in a trial of the OX40 agonist ivuxolimab. The receptor set was obtained from an adult with an advanced solid tumor such as melanoma, head and neck, liver or kidney cancer.

This chain uses TRBV19 with TRBJ2-7; TRBD2 might be the D (6 bases). CDR1 and CDR2 from the germline V gene are LNHDA and SQIVND (reference sequence). Trimming pared 5 bases from V and 0 bases from J, leaving 8 bases between. This CDR3 region has 13 residues. CDR3 loop: CASSAGFSYEQYF. The CDR3 DNA is TGTGCCAGTAGTGCGGGGTTCTCCTACGAGCAGTACTTC.

This clone was detected a few times. Here the CDR3 reads CASSLMGYEQYF. The DNA for the CDR3 is TGTGCCAGCAGCTTGATGGGCTACGAGCAGTACTTC. The chain employs TRBV5-8 and TRBJ2-7; D gene unclear. Germline-derived CDR1 and CDR2 are SGHTS and YDEGEE. The CDR3 is made up of 12 amino acids. V was pared by 1 base and J by 3 bases, with 5 bases between.

V usage is TRBV29-1 and J usage is TRBJ2-5, with D uncertain. The CDR3 runs to 11 residues. CDR1 SQVTM and CDR2 ANQGSEA come from the germline V gene. Trimming pared 6 bases from V and 4 bases from J, leaving 9 bases between. CDR3 sequence: CSVDSIETQYF. In nucleotides, the CDR3 is TGCAGCGTCGATTCAATAGAGACCCAGTACTTC.

The rearrangement links TRBV11-2 to TRBJ1-6; D remains ambiguous. Deletions cut 2 bases from V and 6 bases from J, with 11 bases between. Looked up from germline, CDR1 is SGHAT and CDR2 is FQNNGV. The CDR3 length is 15 residues. The CDR3 DNA follows: TGTGCCAGCAGCTTACGGACGGATATTAATTCACCCCTCCACTTT. Protein sequence: CASSLRTDINSPLHF.

V and J are TRBV7-6 and TRBJ2-7; a possible D gene is TRBD2 (5 bases). V shed 9 bases and J shed 0 bases, with 12 bases lying between them. The V gene's germline CDR1 is SGHVS and CDR2 FNYEAQ. This CDR3 contains 13 residues. This chain's CDR3 is CASSDWLSYEQYF. The CDR3 DNA is TGTGCCAGTTCGGACTGGCTCTCCTACGAGCAGTACTTC.

Here the CDR3 reads CASSYGRMNTEAFF. DNA for the CDR3: TGTGCCAGCAGTTATGGGCGGATGAACACTGAAGCTTTCTTT. The V and J genes are TRBV28 and TRBJ1-1; D is unclear. This CDR3 is 14 amino acids long. With 4 bases removed from V and 0 bases from J, the gap between germline ends came to 9 bases. Per the germline V gene, CDR1 is MDHEN and CDR2 is SYDVKM. The full variable domain, rest sourced from reference TRBV28 and TRBJ1-1, is DVKVTQSSRYLVKRTGEKVFLECVQDMDHENMFWYRQDPGLGLRLIYFSYDVKMKEKGDIPEGYSVSREKKERFSLILESASTNQTSMYLCASSYGRMNTEAFFGQGTRLTVV.

This clone was observed a few times. This chain joins TRBV5-5 and TRBJ2-7; 7 nucleotides align to TRBD2. The V gene's germline CDR1 is SGHKS and CDR2 YYEKEE (reference sequence). V dropped 2 bases and J dropped 3; count of bases not matched to a gene: 2. This CDR3 is built from 13 residues. The CDR3 protein is CASSFRGVYEQYF. CDR3 DNA sequence: TGTGCCAGCAGCTTTCGGGGGGTCTACGAGCAGTACTTC.

This chain links TRBV7-8 with TRBJ2-7, with TRBD1 identical over 7 bases. CDR3 length: 16 amino acids. V gave up 1 base and J gave up 0 bases; unmatched junction bases: 6. CDR1 and CDR2 from the germline V gene are SGHVS and FQNEAQ. CDR3 bases: TGTGCCAGCAGCTTAGGGCCGGACAGGATCTCCTACGAGCAGTACTTC. Amino acid sequence: CASSLGPDRISYEQYF.

The chain joins TRBV6-6 to TRBJ2-7; the D is unclear. The CDR3 contains 12 residues. Germline V gene sequence: CDR1 MNHNY, CDR2 SVGAGI (reference sequence). Trimming stripped 5 bases from V and 4 bases from J, with 9 bases between. The CDR3 sequence: CASSADGYEQYF. CDR3 in DNA: TGTGCCAGCAGTGCGGACGGATACGAGCAGTACTTC.

The chain has TRBV25-1 and TRBJ1-3; 8 bases map to TRBD1. CDR3 length: 15 residues. Trimming at V came to 2 bases and at J to 3 bases, leaving 3 bases not matched to a gene. The germline CDR1 and CDR2 sequences are MGHDK and SYGVNS. The chain's CDR3 is CASSEAGGFGNTIYF. DNA of the CDR3: TGTGCCAGCAGTGAAGCAGGGGGCTTTGGAAACACCATATATTTT.

The chain combines TRBV27 with TRBJ1-1; no clear D gene. The CDR3 extends over 13 amino acids. The V and J ends lost 6 bases and 0 bases respectively, with 8 bases between them. CDR1 and CDR2 (germline): MNHEY, SMNVEV (reference sequence). This chain's CDR3 is CASSPSLNTEAFF. CDR3 coding DNA: TGTGCCAGCAGCCCTAGCCTGAACACTGAAGCTTTCTTT.

This chain links TRBV4-3 with TRBJ2-2, with 8 bases matching TRBD1. V shed 1 base and J 1 base; nucleotides not matched to a gene: 5. Germline lookup yields CDR1 LGHNA and CDR2 YSLEER. The CDR3 covers 17 residues. The DNA of the CDR3 is TGCGCCAGCAGCCAAGGTGTCGGGACAGGGAACACCGGGGAGCTGTTTTTT. This translates into CASSQGVGTGNTGELFF.

The CDR3 nucleotides read TGTGCCAGCAGCGTAGAGGGCAACTCTGGAAACACCATATATTTT. This translates into CASSVEGNSGNTIYF. The chain employs TRBV9 and TRBJ1-3; D call uncertain. Germline V gene lookup returns CDR1 SGDLS and CDR2 YYNGEE. This CDR3 has 15 amino acids. Trimming stripped 0 bases from V and 0 bases from J, with 7 bases between.

The rearrangement links TRBV28 to TRBJ2-3, with unresolved D. V was trimmed by 5 bases and J by 7 bases, leaving 10 bases between them. Germline V gene data show CDR1 as MDHEN and CDR2 as SYDVKM. The CDR3 runs 12 residues. The CDR3 coding sequence is TGTGCCAGCAGTGTAGAACGGTATACGCAGTATTTT. It yields the protein CASSVERYTQYF.

This chain connects TRBV5-1 to TRBJ2-3; D is possibly TRBD1 (6 bases). V was clipped by 3 bases and J by 3 bases, with 11 bases between them. Germline loops: CDR1 SGHRS, CDR2 YFSETQ. CDR3 size: 14 residues. The CDR3, as DNA: TGCGCCAGCAGCTCACACAGGGAAACAGATACGCAGTATTTT. Its protein product is CASSSHRETDTQYF.

This CDR3 is CASSNSGRSSSYEQYF. CDR3 sequence (DNA): TGTGCCAGCAGCAACTCTGGCAGATCCAGCTCCTACGAGCAGTACTTC. This sequence joins TRBV21-1 and TRBJ2-7; the table's TRBD1 call for D was not verified on the DNA. TRBV21-1 is a recognized pseudogene. The CDR3 runs 16 residues.

The chain combines TRBV4-1 with TRBJ1-1; the D is unclear. In germline, CDR1 is MGHRA, CDR2 YSYEKL. CDR3 length equals 16 residues. V was shortened by 1 base and J by 1 base, with 13 bases between the two germline ends. The CDR3 loop is CASSQVTGFRNTEAFF. CDR3 DNA sequence: TGCGCCAGCAGCCAAGTCACGGGGTTCCGGAACACTGAAGCTTTCTTT.

The rearrangement links TRBV27 to TRBJ1-4; D gene uncertain. Germline values: CDR1 MNHEY, CDR2 SMNVEV (reference sequence). V shed 1 base and J shed 2 bases, with 8 bases lying between them. The CDR3 consists of 15 residues. The CDR3 nucleotides read TGTGCCAGCAGTTTATTTGGAGGGACTAATGAAAAACTGTTTTTT. It encodes CASSLFGGTNEKLFF.

The V and J genes are TRBV13 and TRBJ2-1; 7 bases fit TRBD1. The CDR3 spans 14 residues. The V segment lost 4 bases and the J segment 2 bases; nucleotides outside the gene matches: 2. Germline V lookup: CDR1 PRHDT, CDR2 FYEKMQ (reference sequence). The CDR3 sequence: CASSSGQTYNEQFF. The CDR3 nucleotides are TGTGCCAGCAGCTCGGGACAGACCTACAATGAGCAGTTCTTC. Supplemented by reference TRBV13 and TRBJ2-1, the full variable domain reads AAGVIQSPRHLIKEKRETATLKCYPIPRHDTVYWYQQGPGQDPQFLISFYEKMQSDKGSIPDRFSAQQFSDYHSELNMSSLELGDSALYFCASSSGQTYNEQFFGPGTRLTVL.